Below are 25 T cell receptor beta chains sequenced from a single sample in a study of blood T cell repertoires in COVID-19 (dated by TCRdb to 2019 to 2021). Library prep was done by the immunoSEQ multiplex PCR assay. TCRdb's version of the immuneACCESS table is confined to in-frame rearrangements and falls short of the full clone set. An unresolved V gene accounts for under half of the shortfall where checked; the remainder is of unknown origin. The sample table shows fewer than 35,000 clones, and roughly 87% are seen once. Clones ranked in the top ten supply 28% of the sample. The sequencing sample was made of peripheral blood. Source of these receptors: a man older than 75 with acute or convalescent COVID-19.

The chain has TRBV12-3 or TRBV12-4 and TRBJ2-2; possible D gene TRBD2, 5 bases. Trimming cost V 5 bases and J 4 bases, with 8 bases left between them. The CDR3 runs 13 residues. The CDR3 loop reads CASSKEVTGELFF. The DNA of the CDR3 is TGTGCCAGCAGTAAGGAGGTCACCGGGGAGCTGTTTTTT.

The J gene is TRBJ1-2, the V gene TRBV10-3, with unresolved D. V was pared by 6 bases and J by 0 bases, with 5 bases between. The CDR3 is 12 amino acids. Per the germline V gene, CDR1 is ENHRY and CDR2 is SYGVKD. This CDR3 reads CAISRTNYGYTF. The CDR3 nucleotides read TGTGCCATCAGCAGGACTAACTATGGCTACACCTTC.

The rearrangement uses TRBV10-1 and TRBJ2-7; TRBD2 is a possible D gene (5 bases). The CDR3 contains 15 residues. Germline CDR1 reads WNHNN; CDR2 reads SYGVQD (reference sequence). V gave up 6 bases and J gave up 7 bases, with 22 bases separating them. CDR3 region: CASSARALESGEQYF. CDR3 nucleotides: TGCGCCAGCAGCGCCCGTGCATTGGAGTCGGGGGAGCAGTACTTC.

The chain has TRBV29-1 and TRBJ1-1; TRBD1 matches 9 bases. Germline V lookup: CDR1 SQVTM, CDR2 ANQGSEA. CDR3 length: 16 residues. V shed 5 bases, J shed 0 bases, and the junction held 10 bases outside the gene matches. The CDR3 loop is CSVSKQGANMNTEAFF. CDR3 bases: TGCAGCGTTTCAAAACAGGGGGCCAACATGAACACTGAAGCTTTCTTT.

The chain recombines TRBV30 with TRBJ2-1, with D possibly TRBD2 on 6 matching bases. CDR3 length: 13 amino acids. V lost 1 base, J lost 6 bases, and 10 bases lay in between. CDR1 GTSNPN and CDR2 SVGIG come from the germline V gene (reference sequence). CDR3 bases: TGTGCCTGGAGTGCCGGGACTCCCAATGAGCAGTTCTTC. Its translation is CAWSAGTPNEQFF.

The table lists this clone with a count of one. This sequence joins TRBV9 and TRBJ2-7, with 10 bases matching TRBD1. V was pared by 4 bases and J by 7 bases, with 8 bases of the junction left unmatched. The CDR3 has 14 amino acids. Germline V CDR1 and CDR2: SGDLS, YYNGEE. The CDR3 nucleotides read TGTGCCAGCAGCAACCGACAGGGGGCTGGGGAGCAGTACTTC. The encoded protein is CASSNRQGAGEQYF.

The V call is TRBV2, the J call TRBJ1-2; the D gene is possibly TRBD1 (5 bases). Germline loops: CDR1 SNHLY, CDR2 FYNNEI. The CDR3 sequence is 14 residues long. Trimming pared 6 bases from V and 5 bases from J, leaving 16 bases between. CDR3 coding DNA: TGTGCCAGCAGGAGGGACTCCCTGAATTATGGCTACACCTTC. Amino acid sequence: CASRRDSLNYGYTF. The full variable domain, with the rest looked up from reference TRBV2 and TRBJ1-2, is EPEVTQTPSHQVTQMGQEVILRCVPISNHLYFYWYRQILGQKVEFLVSFYNNEISEKSEIFDDQFSVERPDGSNFTLKIRSTKLEDSAMYFCASRRDSLNYGYTFGSGTRLTVV.

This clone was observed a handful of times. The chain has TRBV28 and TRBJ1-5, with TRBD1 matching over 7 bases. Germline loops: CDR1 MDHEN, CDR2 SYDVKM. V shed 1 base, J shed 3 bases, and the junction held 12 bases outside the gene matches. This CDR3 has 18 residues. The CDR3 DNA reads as TGTGCCAGCAGTTTATCCCCGGTACAGGGGTCCTACAATCAGCCCCAGCATTTT. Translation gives CASSLSPVQGSYNQPQHF.

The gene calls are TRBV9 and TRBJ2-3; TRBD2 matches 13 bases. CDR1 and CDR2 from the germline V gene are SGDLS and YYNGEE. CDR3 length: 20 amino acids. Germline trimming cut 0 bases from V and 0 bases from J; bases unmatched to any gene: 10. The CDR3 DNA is TGTGCCAGCAGCGTAGCGACTAGCGGGAGGATCGCAAGGAGCACAGATACGCAGTATTTT. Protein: CASSVATSGRIARSTDTQYF.

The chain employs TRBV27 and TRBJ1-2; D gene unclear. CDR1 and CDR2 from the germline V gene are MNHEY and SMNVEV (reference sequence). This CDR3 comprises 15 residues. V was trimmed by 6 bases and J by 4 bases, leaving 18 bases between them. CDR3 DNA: TGTGCCAGCAGCCACGACACTTACGGCACCTATGGCTACACCTTC. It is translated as CASSHDTYGTYGYTF.

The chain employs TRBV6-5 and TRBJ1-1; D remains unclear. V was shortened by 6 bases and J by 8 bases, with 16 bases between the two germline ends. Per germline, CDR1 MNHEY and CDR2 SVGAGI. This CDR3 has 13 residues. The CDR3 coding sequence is TGTGCCAGCAGGAATGTGGGAGGTGGGGAAGCTTTCTTT. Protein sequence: CASRNVGGGEAFF.

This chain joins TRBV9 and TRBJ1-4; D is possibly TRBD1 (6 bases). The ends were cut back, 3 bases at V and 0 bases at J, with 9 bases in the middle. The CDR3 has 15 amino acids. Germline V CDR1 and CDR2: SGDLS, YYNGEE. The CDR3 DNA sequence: TGTGCCAGCAGCGGAGGACAGACAACTAATGAAAAACTGTTTTTT. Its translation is CASSGGQTTNEKLFF.

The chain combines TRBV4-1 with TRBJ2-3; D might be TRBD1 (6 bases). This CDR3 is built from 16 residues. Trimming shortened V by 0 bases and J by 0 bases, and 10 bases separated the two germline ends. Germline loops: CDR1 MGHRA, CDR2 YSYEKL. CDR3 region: CASSQEGQPSTDTQYF. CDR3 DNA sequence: TGCGCCAGCAGCCAAGAAGGACAGCCAAGCACAGATACGCAGTATTTT.

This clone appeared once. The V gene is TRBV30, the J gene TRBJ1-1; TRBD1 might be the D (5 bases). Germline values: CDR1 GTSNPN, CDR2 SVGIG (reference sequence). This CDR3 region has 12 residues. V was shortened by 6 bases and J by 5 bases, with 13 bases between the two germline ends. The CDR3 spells CACGRRGTEAFF. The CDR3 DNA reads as TGTGCCTGCGGGAGACGGGGGACTGAAGCTTTCTTT.

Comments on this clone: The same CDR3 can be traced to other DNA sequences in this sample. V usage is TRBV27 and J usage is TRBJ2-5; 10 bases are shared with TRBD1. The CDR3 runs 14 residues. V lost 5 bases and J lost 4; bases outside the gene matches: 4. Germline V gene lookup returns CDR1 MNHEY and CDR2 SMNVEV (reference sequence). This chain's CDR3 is CASSPRDRGETQYF. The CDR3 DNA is TGTGCCAGCAGTCCCCGGGACAGGGGAGAGACCCAGTACTTC.

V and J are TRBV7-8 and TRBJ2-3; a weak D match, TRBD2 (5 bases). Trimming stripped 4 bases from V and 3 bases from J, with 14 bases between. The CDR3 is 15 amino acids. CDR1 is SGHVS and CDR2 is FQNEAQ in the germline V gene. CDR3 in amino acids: CASSYRRGGTDTQYF. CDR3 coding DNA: TGTGCCAGCAGCTACAGACGGGGTGGGACAGATACGCAGTATTTT.

Here the CDR3 DNA reads TGTGCCAGCAGCACCCGGAGGTCGCATGAGCAGTTCTTC. Encoded protein: CASSTRRSHEQFF. V and J are TRBV11-3 and TRBJ2-1, with D maybe TRBD2 (5 bases). The CDR3 has 13 amino acids. V was trimmed by 5 bases and J by 8 bases, leaving 13 bases between them. The germline V gene encodes CDR1 SGHNT and CDR2 YENEEA.

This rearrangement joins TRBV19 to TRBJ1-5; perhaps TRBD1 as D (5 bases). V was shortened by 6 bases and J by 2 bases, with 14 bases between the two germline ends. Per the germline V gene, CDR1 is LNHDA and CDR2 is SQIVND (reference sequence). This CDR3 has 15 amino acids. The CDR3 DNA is TGTGCCAGTAGGAGAGGAGGGACCCGCAATCAGCCCCAGCATTTT. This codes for CASRRGGTRNQPQHF.

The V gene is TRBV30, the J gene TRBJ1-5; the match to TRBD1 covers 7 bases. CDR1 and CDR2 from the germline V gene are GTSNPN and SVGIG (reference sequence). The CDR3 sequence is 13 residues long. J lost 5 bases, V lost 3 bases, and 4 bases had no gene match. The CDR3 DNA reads TGTGCCTGGAGCACAGGGGATGATCAGCCCCAGCATTTT. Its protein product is CAWSTGDDQPQHF.

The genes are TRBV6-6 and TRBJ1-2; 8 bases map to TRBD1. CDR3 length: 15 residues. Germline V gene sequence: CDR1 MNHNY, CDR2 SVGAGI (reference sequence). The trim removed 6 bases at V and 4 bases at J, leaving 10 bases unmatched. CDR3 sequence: CASSQNRGSLYGYTF. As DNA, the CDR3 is TGTGCCAGCAGCCAAAACAGGGGGAGCCTCTATGGCTACACCTTC.

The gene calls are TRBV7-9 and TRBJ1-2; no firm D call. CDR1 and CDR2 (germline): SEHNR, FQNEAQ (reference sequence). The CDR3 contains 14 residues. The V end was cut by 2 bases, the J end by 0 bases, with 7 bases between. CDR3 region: CASSLTVANYGYTF. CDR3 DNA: TGTGCCAGCAGCTTAACTGTAGCTAACTATGGCTACACCTTC.

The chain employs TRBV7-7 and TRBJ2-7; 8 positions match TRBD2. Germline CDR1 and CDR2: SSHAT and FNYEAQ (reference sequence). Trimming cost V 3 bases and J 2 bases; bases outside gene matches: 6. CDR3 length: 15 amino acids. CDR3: CASSLTGGETYEQYF. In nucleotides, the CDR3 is TGTGCCAGCAGCTTGACGGGAGGGGAAACCTACGAGCAGTACTTC.

This chain's CDR3 is CASSGQGYEQYF. The CDR3, as DNA: TGTGCCAGCAGCGGACAGGGGTACGAGCAGTACTTC. This chain connects TRBV2 to TRBJ2-7; 9 nucleotides align to TRBD1. J lost 4 bases, V lost 6 bases, and 1 base had no gene match. Germline lookup yields CDR1 SNHLY and CDR2 FYNNEI. The CDR3 runs to 12 residues.

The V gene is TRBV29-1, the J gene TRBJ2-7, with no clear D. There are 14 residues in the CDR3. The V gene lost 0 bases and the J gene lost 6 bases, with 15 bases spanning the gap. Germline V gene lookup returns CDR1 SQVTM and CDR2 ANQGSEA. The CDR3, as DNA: TGCAGCGTTGAAGAGAGAGGTCTAGGCTCCGAGCAGTACTTC. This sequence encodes CSVEERGLGSEQYF.

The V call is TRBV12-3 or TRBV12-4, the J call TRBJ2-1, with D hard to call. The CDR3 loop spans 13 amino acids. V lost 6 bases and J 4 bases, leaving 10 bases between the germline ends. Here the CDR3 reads CASSSDAYNEQFF. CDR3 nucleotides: TGTGCCAGCAGCAGCGACGCATACAATGAGCAGTTCTTC.